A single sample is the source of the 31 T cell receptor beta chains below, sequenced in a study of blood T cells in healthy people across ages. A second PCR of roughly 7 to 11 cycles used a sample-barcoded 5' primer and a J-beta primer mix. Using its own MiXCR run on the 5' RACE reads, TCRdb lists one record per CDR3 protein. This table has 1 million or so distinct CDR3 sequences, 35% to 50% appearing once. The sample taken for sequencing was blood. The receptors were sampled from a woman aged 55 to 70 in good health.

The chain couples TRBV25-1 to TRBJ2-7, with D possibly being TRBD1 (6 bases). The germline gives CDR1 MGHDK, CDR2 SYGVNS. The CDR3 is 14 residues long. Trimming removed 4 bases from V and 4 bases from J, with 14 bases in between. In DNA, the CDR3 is TGTGCCAGCAGTGCCCCCGGGACAAGATACGAGCAGTACTTC. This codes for CASSAPGTRYEQYF.

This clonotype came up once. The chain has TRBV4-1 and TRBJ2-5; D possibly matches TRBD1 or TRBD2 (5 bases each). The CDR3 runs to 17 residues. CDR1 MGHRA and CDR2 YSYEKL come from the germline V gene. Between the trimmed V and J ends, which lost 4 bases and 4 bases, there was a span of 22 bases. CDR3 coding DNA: TGCGCCAGCAGCCCCTCGGGTGCCGGGACGGGAATAGAGACCCAGTACTTC. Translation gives CASSPSGAGTGIETQYF.

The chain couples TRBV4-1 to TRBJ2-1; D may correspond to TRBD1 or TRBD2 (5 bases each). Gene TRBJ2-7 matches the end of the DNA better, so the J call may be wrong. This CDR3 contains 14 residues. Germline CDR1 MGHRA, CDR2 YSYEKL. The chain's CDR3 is CASSQGGWTGEQYF. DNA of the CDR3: TGCGCCAGCAGCCAAGGGGGCTGGACTGGCGAGCAGTACTTC.

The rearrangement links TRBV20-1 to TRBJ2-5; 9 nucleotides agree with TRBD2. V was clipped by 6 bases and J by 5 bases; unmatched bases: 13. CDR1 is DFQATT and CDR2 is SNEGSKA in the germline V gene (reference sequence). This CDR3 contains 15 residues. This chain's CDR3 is CSAPGGLAGRETQYF. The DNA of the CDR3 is TGCAGTGCGCCCGGCGGGCTAGCGGGACGGGAGACCCAGTACTTC.

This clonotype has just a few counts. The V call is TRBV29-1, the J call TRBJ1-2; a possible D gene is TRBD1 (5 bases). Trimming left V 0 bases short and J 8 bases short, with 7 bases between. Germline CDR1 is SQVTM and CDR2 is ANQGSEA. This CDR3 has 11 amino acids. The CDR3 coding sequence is TGCAGCGTTGAAGACAGGGCGGGCTACACCTTC. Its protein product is CSVEDRAGYTF.

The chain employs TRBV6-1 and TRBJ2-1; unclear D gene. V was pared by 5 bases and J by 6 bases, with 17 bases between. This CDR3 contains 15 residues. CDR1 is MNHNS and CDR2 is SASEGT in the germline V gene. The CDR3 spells CASSQEIYKGNEQFF. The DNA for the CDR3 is TGTGCCAGCAGTCAAGAGATCTACAAGGGCAATGAGCAGTTCTTC.

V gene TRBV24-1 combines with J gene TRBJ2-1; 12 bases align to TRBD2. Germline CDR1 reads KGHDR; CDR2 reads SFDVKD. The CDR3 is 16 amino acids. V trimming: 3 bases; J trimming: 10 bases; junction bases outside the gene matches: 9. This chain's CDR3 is CATSDRSTSGRVEQFF. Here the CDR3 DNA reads TGTGCCACCAGTGATCGGTCGACTAGCGGGAGAGTAGAGCAGTTCTTC.

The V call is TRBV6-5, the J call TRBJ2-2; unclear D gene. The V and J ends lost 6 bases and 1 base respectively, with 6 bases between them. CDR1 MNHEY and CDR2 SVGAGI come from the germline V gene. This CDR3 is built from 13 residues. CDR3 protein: CASRTVNTGELFF. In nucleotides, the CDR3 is TGTGCCAGCAGGACGGTGAACACCGGGGAGCTGTTTTTT.

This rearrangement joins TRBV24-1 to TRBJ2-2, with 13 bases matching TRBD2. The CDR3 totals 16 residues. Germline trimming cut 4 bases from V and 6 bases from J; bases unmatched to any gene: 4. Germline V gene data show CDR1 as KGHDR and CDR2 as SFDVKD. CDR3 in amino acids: CATSEPTSGRPGELFF. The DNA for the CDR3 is TGTGCCACCAGTGAACCGACTAGCGGGAGGCCCGGGGAGCTGTTTTTT.

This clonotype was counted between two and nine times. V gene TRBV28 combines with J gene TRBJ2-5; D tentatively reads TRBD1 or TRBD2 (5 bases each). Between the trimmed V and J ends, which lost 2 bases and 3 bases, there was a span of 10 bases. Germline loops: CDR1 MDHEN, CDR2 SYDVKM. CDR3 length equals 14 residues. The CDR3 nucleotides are TGTGCCAGCAGTTTAAAGGGACGGGAAGAGACCCAGTACTTC. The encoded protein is CASSLKGREETQYF.

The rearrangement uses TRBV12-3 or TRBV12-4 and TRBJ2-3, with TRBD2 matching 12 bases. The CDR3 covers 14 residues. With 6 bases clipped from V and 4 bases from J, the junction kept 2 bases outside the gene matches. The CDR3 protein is CASRLAGGSDTQYF. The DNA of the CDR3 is TGTGCCAGCAGACTAGCGGGAGGCTCAGATACGCAGTATTTT.

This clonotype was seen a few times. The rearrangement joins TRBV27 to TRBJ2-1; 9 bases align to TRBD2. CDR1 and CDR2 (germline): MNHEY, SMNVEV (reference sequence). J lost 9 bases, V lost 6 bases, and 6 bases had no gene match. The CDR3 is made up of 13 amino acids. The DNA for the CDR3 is TGTGCCAGCAGGGGTGGCGGGAGGGTTGAGCAGTTCTTC. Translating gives CASRGGGRVEQFF.

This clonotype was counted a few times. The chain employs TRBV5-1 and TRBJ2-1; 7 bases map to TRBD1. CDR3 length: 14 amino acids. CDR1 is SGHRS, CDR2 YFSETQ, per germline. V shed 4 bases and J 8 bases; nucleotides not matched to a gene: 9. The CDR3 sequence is CASSRDRVGDEQFF. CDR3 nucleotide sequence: TGCGCCAGCAGCCGCGACAGGGTCGGAGATGAGCAGTTCTTC.

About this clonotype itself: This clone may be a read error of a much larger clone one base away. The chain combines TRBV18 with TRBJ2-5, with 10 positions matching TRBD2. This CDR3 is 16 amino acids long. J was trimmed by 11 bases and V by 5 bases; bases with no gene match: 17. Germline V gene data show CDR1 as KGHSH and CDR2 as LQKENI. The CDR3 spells CASSSEPGLAYNEQYF. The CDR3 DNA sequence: TGTGCCAGCTCATCAGAACCGGGACTAGCGTACAATGAGCAGTACTTC.

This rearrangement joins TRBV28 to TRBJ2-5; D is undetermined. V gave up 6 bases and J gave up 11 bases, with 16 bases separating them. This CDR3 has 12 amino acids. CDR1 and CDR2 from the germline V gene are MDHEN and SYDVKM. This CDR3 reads CASREGPGEQYF. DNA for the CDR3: TGTGCCAGCAGGGAAGGGCCGGGTGAGCAGTACTTC.

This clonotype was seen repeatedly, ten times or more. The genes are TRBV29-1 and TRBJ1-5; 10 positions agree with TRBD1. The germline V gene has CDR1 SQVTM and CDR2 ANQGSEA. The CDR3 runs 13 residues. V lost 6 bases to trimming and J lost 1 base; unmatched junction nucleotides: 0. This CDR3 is CSVGQGSNQPQHF. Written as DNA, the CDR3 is TGCAGCGTGGGACAGGGGAGCAATCAGCCCCAGCATTTT.

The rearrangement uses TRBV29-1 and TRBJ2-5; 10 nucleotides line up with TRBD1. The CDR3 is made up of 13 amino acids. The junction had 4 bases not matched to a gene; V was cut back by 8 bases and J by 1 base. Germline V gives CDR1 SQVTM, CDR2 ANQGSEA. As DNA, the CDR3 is TGCAGCATAAGGGACAGGGGCCAAGAGACCCAGTACTTC. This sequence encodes CSIRDRGQETQYF.

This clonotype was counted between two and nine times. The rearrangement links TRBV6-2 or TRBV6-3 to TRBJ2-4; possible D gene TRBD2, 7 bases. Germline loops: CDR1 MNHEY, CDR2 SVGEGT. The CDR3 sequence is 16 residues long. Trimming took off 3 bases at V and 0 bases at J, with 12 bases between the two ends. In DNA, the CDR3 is TGTGCCAGCAGTTATGGCGGGGGCCTAGCCAAAAACATTCAGTACTTC. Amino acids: CASSYGGGLAKNIQYF.

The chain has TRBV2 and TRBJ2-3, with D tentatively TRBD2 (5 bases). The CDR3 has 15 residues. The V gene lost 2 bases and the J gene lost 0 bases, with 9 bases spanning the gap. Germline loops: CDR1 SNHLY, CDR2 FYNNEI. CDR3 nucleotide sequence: TGTGCCAGCAGTGAACGTAGCGTGAGCACAGATACGCAGTATTTT. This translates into CASSERSVSTDTQYF.

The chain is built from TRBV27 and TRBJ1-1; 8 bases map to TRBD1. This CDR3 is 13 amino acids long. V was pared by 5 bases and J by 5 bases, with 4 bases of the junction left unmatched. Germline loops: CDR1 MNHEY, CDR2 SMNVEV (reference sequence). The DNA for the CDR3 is TGTGCCAGCAGTCTCTACAGGGGGACTGAAGCTTTCTTT. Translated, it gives CASSLYRGTEAFF.

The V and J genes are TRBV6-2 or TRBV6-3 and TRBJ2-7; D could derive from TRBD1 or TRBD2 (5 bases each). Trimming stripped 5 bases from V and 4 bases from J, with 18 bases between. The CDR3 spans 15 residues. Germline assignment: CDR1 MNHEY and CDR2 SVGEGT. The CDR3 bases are TGTGCCAGCAGTCAGACGGGACGGATACAATACGAGCAGTACTTC. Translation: CASSQTGRIQYEQYF.

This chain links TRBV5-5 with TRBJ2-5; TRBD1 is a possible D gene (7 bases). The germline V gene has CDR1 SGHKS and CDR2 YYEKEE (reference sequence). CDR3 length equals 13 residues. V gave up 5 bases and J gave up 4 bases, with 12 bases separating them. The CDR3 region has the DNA TGTGCCAGCAGACGGAGGGGGCGAGAGACCCAGTACTTC. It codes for CASRRRGRETQYF.

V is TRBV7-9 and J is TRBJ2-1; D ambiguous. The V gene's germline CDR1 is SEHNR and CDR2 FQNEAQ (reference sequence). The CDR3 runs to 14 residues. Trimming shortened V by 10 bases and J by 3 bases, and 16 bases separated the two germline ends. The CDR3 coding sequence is TGTGCCACCTCCGGAAGCGCTAGCTACAATGAGCAGTTCTTC. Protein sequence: CATSGSASYNEQFF.

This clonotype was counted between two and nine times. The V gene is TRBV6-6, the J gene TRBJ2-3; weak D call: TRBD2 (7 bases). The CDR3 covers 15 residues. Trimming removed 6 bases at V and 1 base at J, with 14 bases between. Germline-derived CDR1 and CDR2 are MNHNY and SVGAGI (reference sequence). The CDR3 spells CASRGGEGRTDTQYF. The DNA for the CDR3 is TGTGCCAGCAGAGGGGGGGAGGGCCGCACAGATACGCAGTATTTT.

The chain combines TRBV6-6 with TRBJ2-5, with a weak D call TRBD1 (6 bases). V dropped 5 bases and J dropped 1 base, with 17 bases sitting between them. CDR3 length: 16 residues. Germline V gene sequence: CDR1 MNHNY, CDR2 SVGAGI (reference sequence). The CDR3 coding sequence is TGTGCCAGCAGTAACAGGGAGAGGAGCGCCCAAGAGACCCAGTACTTC. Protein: CASSNRERSAQETQYF.

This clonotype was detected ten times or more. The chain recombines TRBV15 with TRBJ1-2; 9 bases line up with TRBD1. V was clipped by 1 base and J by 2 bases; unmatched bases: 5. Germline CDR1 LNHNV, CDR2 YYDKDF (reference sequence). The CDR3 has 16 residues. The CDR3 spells CATSRAPGTGNYGYTF. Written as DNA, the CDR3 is TGTGCCACCAGCAGAGCTCCCGGGACAGGGAACTATGGCTACACCTTC.

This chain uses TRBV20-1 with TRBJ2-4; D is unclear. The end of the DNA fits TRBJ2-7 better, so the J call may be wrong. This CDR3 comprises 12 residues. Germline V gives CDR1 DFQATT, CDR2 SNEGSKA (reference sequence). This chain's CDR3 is CSATLTQREQYF. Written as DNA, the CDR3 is TGCAGTGCTACGTTAACCCAACGCGAGCAGTACTTC.

The CDR3 here is CASSQGLALGKQYF. The CDR3 DNA reads as TGTGCCAGCAGCCAAGGTCTCGCCCTCGGGAAGCAGTACTTC. The chain uses TRBV14 and TRBJ2-5, with D possibly matching TRBD2 (5 bases). CDR3 size: 14 residues. Germline CDR1 is SGHDN and CDR2 is FVKESK. The V end was cut by 1 base, the J end by 11 bases, with 17 bases between.

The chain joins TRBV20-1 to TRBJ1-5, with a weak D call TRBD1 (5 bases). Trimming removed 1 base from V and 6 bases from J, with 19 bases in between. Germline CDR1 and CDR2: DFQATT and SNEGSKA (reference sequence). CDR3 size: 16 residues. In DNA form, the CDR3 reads TGCAGTGCTAGAGGGGGGTCCGGGAACCGAGGTCAGCCCCAGCATTTT. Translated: CSARGGSGNRGQPQHF.

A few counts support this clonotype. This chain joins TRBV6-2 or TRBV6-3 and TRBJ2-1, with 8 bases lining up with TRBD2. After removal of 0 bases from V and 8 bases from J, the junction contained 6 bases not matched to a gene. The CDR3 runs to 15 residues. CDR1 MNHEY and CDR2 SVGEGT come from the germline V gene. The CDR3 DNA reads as TGTGCCAGCAGTTACTCCCGGGAGGGCCTGGATGAGCAGTTCTTC. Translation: CASSYSREGLDEQFF.

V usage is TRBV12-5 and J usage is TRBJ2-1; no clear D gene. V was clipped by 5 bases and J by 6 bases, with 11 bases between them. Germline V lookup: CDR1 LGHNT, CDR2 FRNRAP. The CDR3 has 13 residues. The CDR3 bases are TGTGCTAGTGGTGTGTCCTTTACCAATGAGCAGTTCTTC. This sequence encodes CASGVSFTNEQFF.